This T cell receptor beta chain is drawn from a study of shared clonotypes between healthy human individuals. General study points: Naive subsets generally had larger estimated richness than memory subsets.

The table came from immunoSEQ multiplex PCR; TCRdb's copy has only in-frame clones and leaves some out. This table has more than 2 million clones, 85% to 95% appearing once. In regard to this clone: Its antigen is unknown.

The CDR3 has 17 residues. V lost 5 bases to trimming and J lost 4 bases; unmatched junction nucleotides: 8. The germline V gene encodes CDR1 SEHNR and CDR2 FQNEAQ (reference sequence). Sequencing used naive CD4+ T cells sorted from blood. As to subset: CD45RA+ positively selected. The sequence was collected from a man aged 18 to 29 in good health. This chain connects TRBV7-9 to TRBJ2-3, with 14 bases aligning to TRBD2. The CDR3 here is CASSPGTSGGGADTQYF. In DNA form, the CDR3 reads TGTGCCAGCAGCCCCGGGACTAGCGGGGGCGGCGCAGATACGCAGTATTTT.